The source of this T cell receptor beta chain is a study of siplizumab effects on memory and regulatory T cells. Overall study findings and caveats: Of the proliferating CD4+ or CD8+ clones, roughly 80-96% lacked a naive or memory phenotype that could be assigned.

About 9.5 x 10^4 TCR templates underwent assay in each sample. Sequenced by immunoSEQ multiplex PCR; TCRdb stores in-frame clones only, minus some. This table has approximately 100,000 clones, 85% to 95% appearing once. The CDR3 runs to 14 residues. After removal of 5 bases from V and 5 bases from J, the junction contained 5 bases not matched to a gene. Germline V gives CDR1 SGHTA, CDR2 FQGNSA. For this clone: What it binds is not known.

Sequenced input: non-Treg CD4+ T cells sorted from blood. The genes are TRBV7-2 and TRBJ2-1, with 8 nucleotides matching TRBD1. The receptor comes from a human donor in good health. The CDR3 sequence: CASSSRTGNNEQFF. The DNA for the CDR3 is TGTGCCAGCAGCAGTAGGACAGGGAACAATGAGCAGTTCTTC.